This entry is about one T cell receptor beta chain. The target antigen is unknown. The V end was cut by 2 bases, the J end by 0 bases, with 13 bases between. Germline V lookup: CDR1 SGHDN, CDR2 FVKESK. The length of the CDR3 is 16 residues. This entry belongs to a study of OX40 agonist ivuxolimab in advanced cancers. Study context: Ivuxolimab, an agonist antibody against OX40 (CD134), was given to patients. Overall study findings and caveats: Normalized T-cell clonal expansion was also low in a subset of nonresponders.

TCRdb keeps only in-frame clones here, not all; method: immunoSEQ multiplex PCR. The data contain around 94,000 clones, roughly 84% of them singletons. This clonotype was obtained from an adult with an advanced solid tumor such as melanoma, head and neck, liver or kidney cancer. Sequencing used CD4+ or CD8+ T cells sorted from blood, obtained in a trial of the OX40 agonist ivuxolimab. This chain uses TRBV14 with TRBJ1-1; the D is unclear. CDR3 loop: CASSQTRLPMNTEAFF. The CDR3 bases are TGTGCCAGCAGCCAAACCCGGCTCCCCATGAACACTGAAGCTTTCTTT.